A single sample gave rise to the 32 T cell receptor beta chains below, sequenced in a study of vaccination and CD4 T cells after COVID-19. Regarding treatment: approximately nine-day PBMC culture with coronavirus spike peptide pools or control peptides (ViraFEST assay). Their specific antigens are unknown. Cultured CD4+ T-cell DNA underwent Oncomine TCR Beta short-read sequencing. TCRdb called the PCR reads again in MiXCR, with one record for every CDR3 protein. The sample has over 20,000 distinct CDR3 sequences, roughly 54% seen once. The sequencing input was CD4+ T cells from blood, cultured in vitro. These receptors were obtained from a human donor who had recovered from COVID-19.

This rearrangement joins TRBV25-1 to TRBJ2-5; 8 bases agree with TRBD1. Germline V gene lookup returns CDR1 MGHDK and CDR2 SYGVNS. This CDR3 is built from 15 residues. V dropped 8 bases and J dropped 5; count of bases not matched to a gene: 13. The CDR3 bases are TGTGCCAGCCTTGACACGACAGGGGCGGCCGAGACCCAGTACTTC. It translates to CASLDTTGAAETQYF.

This clonotype was recorded a few times. The V and J genes are TRBV2 and TRBJ1-1; D is ambiguous. This CDR3 contains 13 residues. From germline, CDR1 is SNHLY and CDR2 FYNNEI. Deletions cut 7 bases from V and 1 base from J, with 10 bases between. The CDR3 region is CASIRAANTEAFF. CDR3 nucleotides: TGTGCCAGCATCCGGGCTGCGAACACTGAAGCTTTCTTT.

The CDR3 loop reads CATSDLRGTGELFF. The CDR3 DNA reads as TGTGCCACCAGTGATTTACGGGGGACCGGGGAGCTGTTTTTT. The chain carries TRBV24-1 and TRBJ2-2, with D possibly being TRBD2 (6 bases). Germline CDR1 is KGHDR and CDR2 is SFDVKD. This CDR3 comprises 14 residues. V was clipped by 1 base and J by 5 bases, with 7 bases between them.

The J gene is TRBJ2-5, the V gene TRBV28; 8 bases match TRBD2. Losses at the gene ends were 11 bases for V and 2 bases for J; bases not matched to a gene: 7. Germline CDR1 and CDR2: MDHEN and SYDVKM. The CDR3 length is 13 residues. CDR3 nucleotide sequence: TGTGCCTGCATCACTAGCGGACAAGAGACCCAGTACTTC. Amino acids: CACITSGQETQYF.

The chain carries TRBV20-1 and TRBJ2-7; TRBD2 is a possible D gene (5 bases). The CDR3 sequence is 15 residues long. Germline V lookup: CDR1 DFQATT, CDR2 SNEGSKA (reference sequence). V was clipped by 0 bases and J by 2 bases, with 14 bases between them. In DNA form, the CDR3 reads TGCAGTGCTAGAGATCGAAGACTACCCACCTACGAGCAGTACTTC. Its protein is CSARDRRLPTYEQYF.

This clonotype was observed a few times. The genes are TRBV5-4 and TRBJ2-2; no clear D gene. Trimming pared 6 bases from V and 0 bases from J, leaving 15 bases between. Per germline, CDR1 SGHNT and CDR2 YYREEE (reference sequence). The CDR3 consists of 16 residues. The CDR3 spells CASTPGGAANTGELFF. In nucleotides, the CDR3 is TGTGCCAGCACCCCCGGTGGAGCCGCGAACACCGGGGAGCTGTTTTTT.

The chain links TRBV7-2 to TRBJ2-5, with D tentatively TRBD1 or TRBD2 (6 bases each). This CDR3 is built from 14 residues. V gave up 7 bases and J gave up 4 bases, with 16 bases separating them. Germline V gene lookup returns CDR1 SGHTA and CDR2 FQGNSA. The CDR3 spells CASTRRGAGETQYF. The CDR3 DNA is TGTGCCAGCACCCGGAGGGGGGCTGGAGAGACCCAGTACTTC.

The chain employs TRBV20-1 and TRBJ1-1; the D gene is possibly TRBD1 (5 bases). The CDR3 runs 14 residues. The germline CDR1 and CDR2 sequences are DFQATT and SNEGSKA (reference sequence). Trimming stripped 2 bases from V and 4 bases from J, with 14 bases between. The DNA of the CDR3 is TGCAGTGCTAGACCTCCTAGGGGTAGCACTGAAGCTTTCTTT. Residues: CSARPPRGSTEAFF.

This clonotype was seen a few times. V is TRBV6-2 or TRBV6-3 and J is TRBJ1-1; D not resolved. The CDR3 has 10 amino acids. The V and J ends lost 8 bases and 2 bases respectively, with 3 bases between them. Germline CDR1 and CDR2: MNHEY and SVGEGT. CDR3 region: CASGNTEAFF. The DNA for the CDR3 is TGTGCCAGCGGAAACACTGAAGCTTTCTTT.

The V call is TRBV6-2 or TRBV6-3, the J call TRBJ2-7; TRBD2 agrees at 7 bases. The CDR3 length is 15 residues. The germline V gene has CDR1 MNHEY and CDR2 SVGEGT. Germline trimming cut 0 bases from V and 7 bases from J; bases unmatched to any gene: 9. The CDR3 DNA sequence: TGTGCCAGCAGTTACTCGTATGCGGGAGATAGGGAGCAGTACTTC. Translated, it gives CASSYSYAGDREQYF.

This clonotype was observed a handful of times. The chain is built from TRBV12-3 or TRBV12-4 and TRBJ2-3; 8 bases are shared with TRBD2. The trim removed 2 bases at V and 5 bases at J, leaving 6 bases unmatched. The CDR3 spans 15 residues. CDR3 sequence (DNA): TGTGCCAGCAGTTTACAAGCGGGAGAGGGAGATACGCAGTATTTT. It codes for CASSLQAGEGDTQYF.

This clonotype showed up just a few times. The chain combines TRBV6-1 with TRBJ1-6; D is undetermined. V was cut by 7 bases and J by 10 bases, with 14 bases left in between. The CDR3 has 13 amino acids. The germline gives CDR1 MNHNS, CDR2 SASEGT. The CDR3 bases are TGTGCCAGCAAGGTCCACCTGGGGTCACCCCTCCACTTT. Translation: CASKVHLGSPLHF.

The chain is built from TRBV20-1 and TRBJ2-3, with D tentatively TRBD1 (5 bases). V lost 2 bases, J lost 6 bases, and 15 bases lay in between. CDR3 length: 14 residues. Germline V lookup: CDR1 DFQATT, CDR2 SNEGSKA (reference sequence). Here the CDR3 reads CSARKFIRADTQYF. The CDR3 DNA follows: TGCAGTGCTAGAAAGTTCATCAGGGCCGATACGCAGTATTTT.

This clonotype was recorded a few times. The CDR3 spells CASRRTEHQPQHF. In DNA form, the CDR3 reads TGTGCCAGCAGAAGGACAGAACATCAGCCCCAGCATTTT. The chain recombines TRBV2 with TRBJ1-5; tentative D call: TRBD1 (6 bases). The ends were cut back, 6 bases at V and 5 bases at J, with 11 bases in the middle. Germline CDR1 is SNHLY and CDR2 is FYNNEI. The CDR3 spans 13 residues.

This clonotype was picked up one time. The rearrangement uses TRBV7-9 and TRBJ1-4, with TRBD1 as a possible D gene (5 bases). Germline V gene lookup returns CDR1 SEHNR and CDR2 FQNEAQ (reference sequence). The CDR3 runs to 17 residues. V shed 4 bases and J shed 5 bases, with 20 bases lying between them. CDR3 in DNA: TGTGCCAGCAGCTCGGGAACTAGGGGACGACTAAATGAAAAACTGTTTTTT. This codes for CASSSGTRGRLNEKLFF.

J is TRBJ2-1 and V is TRBV4-1, with D possibly being TRBD2 (5 bases). Trimming removed 6 bases at V and 0 bases at J, with 18 bases between. This CDR3 has 17 residues. Germline CDR1 MGHRA, CDR2 YSYEKL. The CDR3 sequence is CASSRNSIASSYNEQFF. The DNA for the CDR3 is TGCGCCAGCAGTCGAAATTCGATAGCGAGCTCCTACAATGAGCAGTTCTTC.

This chain links TRBV6-2 or TRBV6-3 with TRBJ2-5, with 7 bases lining up with TRBD1. Germline V gene lookup returns CDR1 MNHEY and CDR2 SVGEGT. CDR3 size: 13 residues. V was pared by 6 bases and J by 3 bases, with 4 bases of the junction left unmatched. The CDR3 DNA follows: TGTGCCAGCAGACTCGGGACAGAAGAGACCCAGTACTTC. Residues: CASRLGTEETQYF.

The V call is TRBV20-1, the J call TRBJ1-2; D is undetermined. Trimming took 0 bases from V and 5 from J, leaving 13 bases between them. The CDR3 has 14 amino acids. CDR1 is DFQATT and CDR2 is SNEGSKA in the germline V gene (reference sequence). CDR3 bases: TGCAGTGCTAGAGATCAAGTCGGGGATTATGGCTACACCTTC. This sequence encodes CSARDQVGDYGYTF.

The genes are TRBV18 and TRBJ2-7; 9 bases are shared with TRBD1. The CDR3 sequence is 13 residues long. J was trimmed by 4 bases and V by 6 bases; bases with no gene match: 4. Germline CDR1 reads KGHSH; CDR2 reads LQKENI. CDR3 coding DNA: TGTGCCAGCTCGACAGGGGGTGCATACGAGCAGTACTTC. It specifies CASSTGGAYEQYF.

V usage is TRBV30 and J usage is TRBJ1-5, with TRBD1 identical over 8 bases. This CDR3 comprises 13 residues. After removal of 3 bases from V and 9 bases from J, the junction contained 7 bases not matched to a gene. CDR1 and CDR2 (germline): GTSNPN, SVGIG (reference sequence). The CDR3 coding sequence is TGTGCCTGGAGCCGGGACAGGTTGGGGCCCCAGCATTTT. This gives the protein CAWSRDRLGPQHF.

The chain links TRBV20-1 to TRBJ2-3; TRBD2 aligns across 10 bases. CDR3 size: 16 residues. V shed 5 bases, J shed 5 bases, and the junction held 13 bases outside the gene matches. Germline CDR1 and CDR2: DFQATT and SNEGSKA (reference sequence). Here the CDR3 DNA reads TGCAGTGCTCCTCCGGGACTAGCGACCCCTCAAGATACGCAGTATTTT. Translating gives CSAPPGLATPQDTQYF.

This clonotype was seen a handful of times. The chain uses TRBV30 and TRBJ1-2, with a weak D call TRBD1 (6 bases). V was clipped by 5 bases and J by 7 bases, with 20 bases between them. The germline V gene has CDR1 GTSNPN and CDR2 SVGIG (reference sequence). The CDR3 is 14 residues long. DNA of the CDR3: TGTGCCTGGGAACAGGGAAGGGGCGAAGGTGGCTACACCTTC. This sequence encodes CAWEQGRGEGGYTF.

The gene calls are TRBV5-1 and TRBJ2-2; tentative D call: TRBD2 (6 bases). Trimming pared 1 base from V and 1 base from J, leaving 11 bases between. The germline CDR1 and CDR2 sequences are SGHRS and YFSETQ. CDR3 length: 16 residues. The CDR3 loop is CASSLMGGLNTGELFF. The CDR3 DNA reads TGCGCCAGCAGCTTGATGGGGGGTCTGAACACCGGGGAGCTGTTTTTT.

This clonotype showed up just a few times. The V and J genes are TRBV28 and TRBJ1-5, with D unresolved. Germline CDR1 reads MDHEN; CDR2 reads SYDVKM. This CDR3 has 12 residues. V lost 3 bases to trimming and J lost 11 bases, with 11 bases between them. This chain's CDR3 is CASSFSGLSQHF. The CDR3 bases are TGTGCCAGCAGTTTCAGCGGGTTGTCCCAGCATTTT.

The chain links TRBV7-8 to TRBJ1-4; TRBD1 might be the D (5 bases). Germline V gives CDR1 SGHVS, CDR2 FQNEAQ. The CDR3 is 15 amino acids. Deletions cut 6 bases from V and 3 bases from J, with 14 bases between. DNA for the CDR3: TGTGCCAGCAGTTTCCAGGGCGTAGCTAATGAAAAACTGTTTTTT. Encoded protein: CASSFQGVANEKLFF. Based on the CDR3 plus reference TRBV7-8 and TRBJ1-4, the full variable domain is GAGVSQSPRYKVAKRGQDVALRCDPISGHVSLFWYQQALGQGPEFLTYFQNEAQLDKSGLPSDRFFAERPEGSVSTLKIQRTQQEDSAVYLCASSFQGVANEKLFFGSGTQLSVL.

This clonotype occurred once. The CDR3 region is CASSLGTNTEAFF. CDR3 nucleotide sequence: TGTGCCAGCAGCCTTGGGACGAACACTGAAGCTTTCTTT. The chain is built from TRBV7-3 and TRBJ1-1, with D tentatively TRBD1 (5 bases). The CDR3 sequence is 13 residues long. Germline V lookup: CDR1 SGHTA, CDR2 FQGTGA. The ends were cut back, 5 bases at V and 1 base at J, with 8 bases in the middle.

There are a few counts of this clonotype. The chain combines TRBV3-1 with TRBJ1-4; D uncertain. V lost 3 bases to trimming and J lost 4 bases, with 3 bases between them. Germline CDR1 reads LGHDT; CDR2 reads YNNKEL (reference sequence). The CDR3 extends over 12 amino acids. CDR3 DNA sequence: TGTGCCAGCAGCCACAGTAATGAAAAACTGTTTTTT. This gives the protein CASSHSNEKLFF.

The chain carries TRBV6-1 and TRBJ2-5; D is unresolved. The CDR3 totals 14 residues. Per germline, CDR1 MNHNS and CDR2 SASEGT. Trimming removed 5 bases at V and 7 bases at J, with 17 bases between. CDR3: CASSHPDPPRTQYF. CDR3 nucleotides: TGTGCCAGCAGTCATCCCGACCCCCCCAGGACCCAGTACTTC.

The chain has TRBV6-2 or TRBV6-3 and TRBJ1-3; weak D call: TRBD1 (6 bases). V was pared by 4 bases and J by 3 bases, with 19 bases between. The CDR3 sequence is 17 residues long. Germline lookup yields CDR1 MNHEY and CDR2 SVGEGT. Here the CDR3 reads CASSSTADSRGGNTIYF. CDR3 DNA: TGTGCCAGCAGTTCCACTGCGGACAGCCGAGGTGGAAACACCATATATTTT.

The chain has TRBV7-2 and TRBJ2-2; 8 bases are a match to TRBD1. The CDR3 is 15 amino acids. Per germline, CDR1 SGHTA and CDR2 FQGNSA. After removal of 5 bases from V and 5 bases from J, the junction contained 7 bases not matched to a gene. CDR3 region: CASSIRGRGTGELFF. The CDR3 nucleotides are TGTGCCAGCAGCATCAGGGGGCGCGGGACCGGGGAGCTGTTTTTT.

This CDR3 reads CASSFLLGLGQPQHF. The CDR3 coding sequence is TGTGCCAGCAGTTTTCTATTGGGATTGGGTCAGCCCCAGCATTTT. The chain couples TRBV28 to TRBJ1-5; no clear D gene. Germline-derived CDR1 and CDR2 are MDHEN and SYDVKM. The germline V and J ends were trimmed by 3 bases and 6 bases, with 15 bases remaining between them. The CDR3 contains 15 residues.

V usage is TRBV7-8 and J usage is TRBJ1-5; D gene unclear. Between the trimmed V and J ends, which lost 3 bases and 7 bases, there was a span of 13 bases. The CDR3 contains 14 residues. Germline CDR1 reads SGHVS; CDR2 reads FQNEAQ. The CDR3 DNA sequence: TGTGCCAGCAGCTTTGGCTACCACGCCCAGCCCCAGCATTTT. Protein sequence: CASSFGYHAQPQHF. Using reference TRBV7-8 and TRBJ1-5 for the parts outside the CDR3, the full variable domain is GAGVSQSPRYKVAKRGQDVALRCDPISGHVSLFWYQQALGQGPEFLTYFQNEAQLDKSGLPSDRFFAERPEGSVSTLKIQRTQQEDSAVYLCASSFGYHAQPQHFGDGTRLSIL.